Below are 2 T cell receptor beta chains sequenced from a single sample in a study of T cell responses to AZD1222 COVID-19 vaccine. TCRdb keeps only in-frame clones here, not all; method: immunoSEQ multiplex PCR. The table has over 100,000 clones, approximately 90% seen once; the top ten hold 0.9% to 1.2%. This specimen consisted of peripheral blood, obtained 28 days after the second AZD1222 dose. The origin of the receptors is an adult who received the AZD1222 COVID-19 vaccine.

This chain links TRBV3-1 (or the pseudogene TRBV3-2) with TRBJ2-7; D is possibly TRBD2 (7 bases). Germline CDR1 reads LGHDT; CDR2 reads YNNKEL (reference sequence). Trimming removed 4 bases from V and 7 bases from J, with 17 bases in between. The CDR3 is 14 amino acids. DNA for the CDR3: TGTGCCAGCAGCCCCGACGGGGGGCCGGGTGAGCAGTACTTC. It encodes CASSPDGGPGEQYF.

The chain employs TRBV24-1 and TRBJ2-7; D unresolved. The germline CDR1 and CDR2 sequences are KGHDR and SFDVKD. Between the trimmed V and J ends, which lost 8 bases and 6 bases, there was a span of 1 base. This CDR3 spans 8 amino acids. The CDR3 region is CATIEQYF. The CDR3 coding sequence is TGTGCCACCATCGAGCAGTACTTC.